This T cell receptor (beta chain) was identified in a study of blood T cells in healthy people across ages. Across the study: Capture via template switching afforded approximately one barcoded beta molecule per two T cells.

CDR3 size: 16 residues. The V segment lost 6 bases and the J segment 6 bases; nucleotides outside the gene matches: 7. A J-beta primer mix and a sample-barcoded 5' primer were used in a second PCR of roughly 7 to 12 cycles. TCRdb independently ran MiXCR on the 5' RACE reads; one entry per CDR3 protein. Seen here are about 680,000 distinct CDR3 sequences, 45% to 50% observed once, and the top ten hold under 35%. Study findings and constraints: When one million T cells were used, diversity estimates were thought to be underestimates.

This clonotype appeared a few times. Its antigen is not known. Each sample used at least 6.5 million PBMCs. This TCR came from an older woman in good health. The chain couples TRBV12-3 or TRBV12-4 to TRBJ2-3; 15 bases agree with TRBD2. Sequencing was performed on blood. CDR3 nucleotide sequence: TGTGCCAGCAGGGAAGGACTAGCGGGAGGGCCGGATACGCAGTATTTT. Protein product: CASREGLAGGPDTQYF.